The 29 T cell receptor beta chains in this list originate from one sample, sequenced in a study of T cell changes during pregnancy in multiple sclerosis. Measured with immunoSEQ multiplex PCR; TCRdb has only the in-frame clones, and not every one. This table has some 80,000 clones, roughly 90% appearing once. Sequenced here: peripheral blood, sampled in the first trimester of pregnancy. These receptors were obtained from a female donor in good health, enrolled as a control in a pregnancy study.

Regarding this clone: Other DNA sequences in the sample encode the same CDR3. The chain links TRBV7-2 to TRBJ2-1; 10 nucleotides line up with TRBD2. The V and J ends lost 6 bases and 3 bases, in that order; junction bases with no gene match: 2. Germline CDR1 and CDR2: SGHTA and FQGNSA. The CDR3 contains 14 residues. The CDR3 bases are TGTGCCAGCAGACTAGCGGGAAACTACAATGAGCAGTTCTTC. Its translation is CASRLAGNYNEQFF.

V is TRBV19 and J is TRBJ2-7, with TRBD2 identical over 10 bases. This CDR3 region has 15 residues. Unmatched junction bases numbered 8, after V lost 5 bases and J lost 4 bases. Germline CDR1 LNHDA, CDR2 SQIVND (reference sequence). The CDR3 sequence: CASSPRGTSEYEQYF. The CDR3 nucleotides read TGTGCCAGTAGTCCCAGGGGGACTAGCGAATACGAGCAGTACTTC.

The rearrangement uses TRBV4-3 and TRBJ2-7; 7 positions match TRBD1. The CDR3 runs 14 residues. CDR1 and CDR2 (germline): LGHNA, YSLEER. With V trimmed by 1 base and J by 4 bases, 4 bases remained unmatched. The CDR3 coding sequence is TGCGCCAGCAGCCAAGCAGGGGGAGCGTACGAGCAGTACTTC. Encoded protein: CASSQAGGAYEQYF.

The sample holds a few counts of this clone. V is TRBV4-1 and J is TRBJ1-1, with 10 bases lining up with TRBD1. This CDR3 is built from 14 residues. From germline, CDR1 is MGHRA and CDR2 YSYEKL. Trimming removed 4 bases from V and 5 bases from J; junction bases left unmatched: 4. The CDR3 is CASSRGQGITEAFF. DNA for the CDR3: TGCGCCAGCAGCCGGGGACAGGGGATAACTGAAGCTTTCTTT.

The chain uses TRBV28 and TRBJ1-2; TRBD1 matches 8 bases. This CDR3 has 14 amino acids. Germline values: CDR1 MDHEN, CDR2 SYDVKM. After removal of 6 bases from V and 10 bases from J, the junction contained 13 bases not matched to a gene. The chain's CDR3 is CASRSPGQDFDYTF. DNA for the CDR3: TGTGCCAGCAGGTCCCCGGGACAGGACTTTGACTACACCTTC.

This rearrangement joins TRBV2 to TRBJ1-2; 11 nucleotides agree with TRBD1. Germline assignment: CDR1 SNHLY and CDR2 FYNNEI. Trimming cost V 4 bases and J 0 bases; bases outside gene matches: 1. The CDR3 is made up of 15 amino acids. CDR3 loop: CASSGTGGSNYGYTF. The CDR3 DNA is TGTGCCAGCAGTGGGACAGGGGGCTCTAACTATGGCTACACCTTC.

In its sample, this clone was seen once. V is TRBV27 and J is TRBJ2-7, with D tentatively TRBD2 (5 bases). The V end lost 5 bases, the J end lost 1 base, and 12 bases lay between the germline ends. The CDR3 is 14 residues long. The germline CDR1 and CDR2 sequences are MNHEY and SMNVEV (reference sequence). This CDR3 is CASSPRALSYEQYF. The CDR3 DNA follows: TGTGCCAGCAGTCCGCGGGCGCTTTCCTACGAGCAGTACTTC.

The J gene is TRBJ1-4, the V gene TRBV7-2; 7 bases agree with TRBD1. The CDR3 has 15 amino acids. V lost 5 bases to trimming and J lost 3 bases; unmatched junction nucleotides: 6. The V gene's germline CDR1 is SGHTA and CDR2 FQGNSA. This CDR3 is CASSPRQGSNEKLFF. The CDR3 DNA reads TGTGCCAGCAGCCCCCGACAGGGCTCTAATGAAAAACTGTTTTTT. The complete variable domain, with remaining parts taken from reference TRBV7-2 and TRBJ1-4, reads GAGVSQSPSNKVTEKGKDVELRCDPISGHTALYWYRQSLGQGLEFLIYFQGNSAPDKSGLPSDRFSAERTGGSVSTLTIQRTQQEDSAVYLCASSPRQGSNEKLFFGSGTQLSVL.

The V and J genes are TRBV18 and TRBJ1-5, with 8 bases fitting TRBD1. V lost 3 bases and J lost 6; bases outside the gene matches: 4. Germline-derived CDR1 and CDR2 are KGHSH and LQKENI. This CDR3 spans 14 amino acids. The DNA for the CDR3 is TGTGCCAGCTCACCTTCAGGGGGCGTTCAGCCCCAGCATTTT. It yields the protein CASSPSGGVQPQHF. The entire variable domain, with the rest obtained from reference TRBV18 and TRBJ1-5, is as follows: NAGVMQNPRHLVRRRGQEARLRCSPMKGHSHVYWYRQLPEEGLKFMVYLQKENIIDESGMPKERFSAEFPKEGPSILRIQQVVRGDSAAYFCASSPSGGVQPQHFGDGTRLSIL.

The CDR3 DNA reads as TGTGCCAGCAGCCTTGACAGCTCCTATGGCTACACCTTC. Translating it yields CASSLDSSYGYTF. The chain links TRBV6-5 to TRBJ1-2; a weak D match, TRBD1 (5 bases). Germline V gives CDR1 MNHEY, CDR2 SVGAGI. The CDR3 is made up of 13 amino acids. V was shortened by 6 bases and J by 4 bases, with 12 bases between the two germline ends.

This chain links TRBV5-1 with TRBJ2-7; 13 bases agree with TRBD2. Per germline, CDR1 SGHRS and CDR2 YFSETQ. The V segment lost 0 bases and the J segment 2 bases; nucleotides outside the gene matches: 5. The CDR3 loop spans 17 amino acids. The CDR3 coding sequence is TGCGCCAGCAGCTTGGGACTAGCGGGGGGACTACCCTACGAGCAGTACTTC. This translates into CASSLGLAGGLPYEQYF.

This rearrangement joins TRBV7-2 to TRBJ2-1; D is perhaps TRBD1 (5 bases). CDR3 length equals 15 residues. Per germline, CDR1 SGHTA and CDR2 FQGNSA. The ends were cut back, 4 bases at V and 1 base at J, with 11 bases in the middle. The CDR3 region has the DNA TGTGCCAGCAGCTACGGACATAGATCCTACAATGAGCAGTTCTTC. Translated, it gives CASSYGHRSYNEQFF. Full variable domain (missing parts from reference TRBV7-2 and TRBJ2-1): GAGVSQSPSNKVTEKGKDVELRCDPISGHTALYWYRQSLGQGLEFLIYFQGNSAPDKSGLPSDRFSAERTGGSVSTLTIQRTQQEDSAVYLCASSYGHRSYNEQFFGPGTRLTVL.

Sample share makes this clone medium-sized. V is TRBV30 and J is TRBJ2-1; no clear D gene. Germline loops: CDR1 GTSNPN, CDR2 SVGIG (reference sequence). The CDR3 is 12 amino acids. Trimming removed 3 bases from V and 8 bases from J, with 11 bases in between. The DNA of the CDR3 is TGTGCCTGGAGACAACCTCGGGATGAGCAGTTCTTC. This gives the protein CAWRQPRDEQFF.

The V call is TRBV6-6, the J call TRBJ1-1; weak D call: TRBD1 (5 bases). V was trimmed by 4 bases and J by 3 bases, leaving 12 bases between them. Germline-derived CDR1 and CDR2 are MNHNY and SVGAGI (reference sequence). The CDR3 totals 14 residues. CDR3 bases: TGTGCCAGCAGTTCTACCAGGGTGGACACTGAAGCTTTCTTT. Translating gives CASSSTRVDTEAFF.

This chain connects TRBV12-5 to TRBJ2-1, with 14 nucleotides matching TRBD2. The V gene end was trimmed by 5 bases and the J gene end by 7 bases; junction bases not matched to a gene: 4. Germline-derived CDR1 and CDR2 are LGHNT and FRNRAP. The CDR3 loop spans 15 amino acids. The CDR3 protein is CASGKTSGRVNEQFF. The CDR3 region has the DNA TGTGCTAGTGGTAAGACTAGCGGGAGGGTGAATGAGCAGTTCTTC.

This chain links TRBV11-2 with TRBJ2-7; 10 bases are a match to TRBD1. The J segment lost 0 bases and the V segment lost 4 bases, leaving 6 bases of the junction unmatched. Germline V gene data show CDR1 as SGHAT and CDR2 as FQNNGV. The CDR3 covers 16 residues. The CDR3 here is CASSYWDRGSSYEQYF. The CDR3 coding sequence is TGTGCCAGCAGCTACTGGGACAGGGGAAGCTCCTACGAGCAGTACTTC.

This chain uses TRBV10-3 with TRBJ2-7; 10 bases are a match to TRBD2. This CDR3 is built from 18 residues. V gave up 2 bases and J gave up 3 bases; unmatched junction bases: 13. The germline CDR1 and CDR2 sequences are ENHRY and SYGVKD. As DNA, the CDR3 is TGTGCCATCAGTGAGGCGGGACTAGCGCATCCCCTCATCTACGAGCAGTACTTC. This codes for CAISEAGLAHPLIYEQYF.

The rearrangement uses TRBV2 and TRBJ2-1; 13 bases match TRBD2. CDR3 length equals 15 residues. Per germline, CDR1 SNHLY and CDR2 FYNNEI. V lost 5 bases, J lost 7 bases, and 5 bases stayed unmatched. CDR3 bases: TGTGCCAGCAGTACTACTAGCGGGAGGGGGAATGAGCAGTTCTTC. Its translation is CASSTTSGRGNEQFF.

The chain combines TRBV29-1 with TRBJ1-3, with D tentatively TRBD1 (6 bases). CDR3 length: 14 residues. Deletions cut 3 bases from V and 3 bases from J, with 12 bases between. In germline, CDR1 is SQVTM, CDR2 ANQGSEA. The CDR3 loop reads CSVDRRGRGNTIYF. DNA for the CDR3: TGCAGCGTTGACCGCAGGGGACGTGGAAACACCATATATTTT.

This rearrangement joins TRBV7-6 to TRBJ2-7, with 10 nucleotides matching TRBD2. The V gene end was trimmed by 4 bases and the J gene end by 5 bases; junction bases not matched to a gene: 5. The CDR3 consists of 14 residues. Germline CDR1 and CDR2: SGHVS and FNYEAQ. The CDR3 spells CASSYLAGGDEQYF. CDR3 nucleotides: TGTGCCAGCAGCTACTTAGCGGGAGGAGACGAGCAGTACTTC.

The chain uses TRBV29-1 and TRBJ1-4, with 9 bases matching TRBD1. The V gene end was trimmed by 5 bases and the J gene end by 5 bases; junction bases not matched to a gene: 3. Per germline, CDR1 SQVTM and CDR2 ANQGSEA. This CDR3 region has 13 residues. This CDR3 reads CSVPGQGNEKLFF. The CDR3 DNA reads TGCAGCGTTCCGGGACAGGGAAATGAAAAACTGTTTTTT.

The count of this clone is one. This chain links TRBV28 with TRBJ1-1; D remains ambiguous. This CDR3 has 14 amino acids. Germline V lookup: CDR1 MDHEN, CDR2 SYDVKM. V lost 7 bases and J lost 4, with 16 bases in between. The CDR3 sequence: CASKEGGFGTEAFF. CDR3 nucleotides: TGTGCCAGCAAGGAGGGCGGTTTCGGCACTGAAGCTTTCTTT.

The gene calls are TRBV4-1 and TRBJ2-5; 8 bases are shared with TRBD1. CDR3 size: 15 residues. V trimming: 0 bases; J trimming: 5 bases; junction bases outside the gene matches: 5. Per germline, CDR1 MGHRA and CDR2 YSYEKL. CDR3 protein: CASSQDGNRGETQYF. In nucleotides, the CDR3 is TGCGCCAGCAGCCAAGATGGAAACAGGGGGGAGACCCAGTACTTC.

The rearrangement joins TRBV5-8 to TRBJ1-1; tentatively, D is TRBD1 (6 bases). The CDR3 has 14 residues. With 2 bases removed from V and 2 bases from J, the gap between germline ends came to 10 bases. The germline CDR1 and CDR2 sequences are SGHTS and YDEGEE. CDR3 loop: CASSFGTFNTEAFF. The CDR3 region has the DNA TGTGCCAGCAGCTTCGGGACATTTAACACTGAAGCTTTCTTT.

The chain combines TRBV7-2 with TRBJ1-1; tentatively, D is TRBD1 (5 bases). The CDR3 is 14 residues long. V lost 5 bases and J lost 1, with 11 bases in between. CDR1 is SGHTA and CDR2 is FQGNSA in the germline V gene. The CDR3 loop reads CASSPRGTNTEAFF. The CDR3 DNA reads as TGTGCCAGCAGCCCCCGGGGGACGAACACTGAAGCTTTCTTT.

V usage is TRBV5-6 and J usage is TRBJ2-5, with D perhaps matching TRBD1 (6 bases). Germline loops: CDR1 SGHDT, CDR2 YYEEEE. The CDR3 runs to 16 residues. V lost 5 bases and J 2 bases, leaving 19 bases between the germline ends. Here the CDR3 reads CASRLTLTGQQETQYF. DNA for the CDR3: TGTGCCAGCAGGTTAACACTGACAGGCCAACAAGAGACCCAGTACTTC. The full variable domain, completed using reference TRBV5-6 and TRBJ2-5, is DAGVTQSPTHLIKTRGQQVTLRCSPKSGHDTVSWYQQALGQGPQFIFQYYEEEERQRGNFPDRFSGHQFPNYSSELNVNALLLGDSALYLCASRLTLTGQQETQYFGPGTRLLVL.

The V gene is TRBV7-9, the J gene TRBJ1-2; 7 bases are a match to TRBD1. The V gene's germline CDR1 is SEHNR and CDR2 FQNEAQ (reference sequence). Germline trimming cut 5 bases from V and 8 bases from J; bases unmatched to any gene: 14. CDR3 size: 15 residues. The CDR3: CASSPELGTVGGYTF. The CDR3 nucleotides are TGTGCCAGCAGCCCTGAACTGGGGACAGTCGGAGGCTACACCTTC.

This rearrangement joins TRBV14 to TRBJ2-7; 10 bases fit TRBD1. This CDR3 is built from 15 residues. V gave up 4 bases and J gave up 5 bases; unmatched junction bases: 8. Per the germline V gene, CDR1 is SGHDN and CDR2 is FVKESK. CDR3 DNA sequence: TGTGCCAGCAGCCCCCGGGACAGGGGAATCAACGAGCAGTACTTC. As protein: CASSPRDRGINEQYF.

The chain has TRBV7-6 and TRBJ2-1, with 12 nucleotides matching TRBD2. V shed 1 base, J shed 8 bases, and the junction held 9 bases outside the gene matches. The CDR3 totals 17 residues. The germline CDR1 and CDR2 sequences are SGHVS and FNYEAQ. DNA for the CDR3: TGTGCCAGCAGCTTAGTCCTAGCGGGGGGGCCGGTCGATGAGCAGTTCTTC. This codes for CASSLVLAGGPVDEQFF.